The subject of this entry is one TCR beta chain. The data derive from a study of blood T cell repertoires in COVID-19. Study in general: The origin of the acute and convalescent COVID-19 samples was the United States, Italy and Spain. Nucleic acid was either cDNA or gDNA, and it came from T cells, B-cell-depleted T cells, or PBMCs.

Some clones are missing from TCRdb's copy, which holds only in-frame ones; the method was immunoSEQ multiplex PCR. Of hundreds of thousands of clones detected, 65% to 85% appear once; the ten largest clones hold around 4%. All enrollees were roughly 18 to 89 years old and from approximately 25 US areas. Participants were placed into cohorts based on the clinical history they reported. Trimming left V 3 bases short and J 3 bases short, with 9 bases between. Germline V gene data show CDR1 as SGHRS and CDR2 as YFSETQ. The CDR3 loop spans 14 amino acids. The sample was PBMCs or T cells enriched from blood (not recorded which). The clonotype was recovered from a man in his thirties or forties with acute COVID-19. V gene TRBV5-1 combines with J gene TRBJ2-2; tentatively, D is TRBD1 (6 bases). CDR3 DNA sequence: TGCGCCAGCAGCTCTCAGGGGCACACCGGGGAGCTGTTTTTT. Amino acids: CASSSQGHTGELFF.